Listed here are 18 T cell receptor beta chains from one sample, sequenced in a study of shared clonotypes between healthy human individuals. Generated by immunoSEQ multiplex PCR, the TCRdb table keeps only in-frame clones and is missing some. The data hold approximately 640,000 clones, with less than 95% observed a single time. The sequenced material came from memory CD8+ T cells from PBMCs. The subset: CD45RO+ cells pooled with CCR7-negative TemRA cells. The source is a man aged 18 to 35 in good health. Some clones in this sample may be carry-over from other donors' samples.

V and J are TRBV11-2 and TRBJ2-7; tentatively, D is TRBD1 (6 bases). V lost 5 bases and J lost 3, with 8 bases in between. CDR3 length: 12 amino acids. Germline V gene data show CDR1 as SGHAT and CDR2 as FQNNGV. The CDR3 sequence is CASSPQGYEQYF. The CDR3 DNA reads TGTGCCAGCAGCCCACAGGGCTACGAGCAGTACTTC.

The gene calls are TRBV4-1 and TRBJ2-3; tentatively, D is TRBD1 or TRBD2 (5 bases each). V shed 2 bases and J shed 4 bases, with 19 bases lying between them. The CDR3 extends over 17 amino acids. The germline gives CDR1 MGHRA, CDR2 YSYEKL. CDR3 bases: TGCGCCAGCAGCCAACCCCCGGGGCTATTAGGGGCAGATACGCAGTATTTT. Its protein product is CASSQPPGLLGADTQYF.

The CDR3 is CASSYLPRFYNEQFF. CDR3 coding DNA: TGTGCCAGCAGTTACCTTCCCCGATTCTACAATGAGCAGTTCTTC. The gene calls are TRBV6-5 and TRBJ2-1; D gene unclear. The CDR3 sequence is 15 residues long. Germline V gene lookup returns CDR1 MNHEY and CDR2 SVGAGI. Trimming stripped 2 bases from V and 3 bases from J, with 11 bases between.

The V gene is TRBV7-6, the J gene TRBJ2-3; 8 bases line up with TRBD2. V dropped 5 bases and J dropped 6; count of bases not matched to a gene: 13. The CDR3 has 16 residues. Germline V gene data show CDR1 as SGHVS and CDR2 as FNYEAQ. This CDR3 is CASSPGGAGVGDTQYF. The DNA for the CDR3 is TGTGCCAGCAGCCCCGGAGGAGCGGGAGTCGGGGATACGCAGTATTTT. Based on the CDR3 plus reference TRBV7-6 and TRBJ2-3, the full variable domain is GAGVSQSPRYKVTKRGQDVALRCDPISGHVSLYWYRQALGQGPEFLTYFNYEAQQDKSGLPNDRFSAERPEGSISTLTIQRTEQRDSAMYRCASSPGGAGVGDTQYFGPGTRLTVL.

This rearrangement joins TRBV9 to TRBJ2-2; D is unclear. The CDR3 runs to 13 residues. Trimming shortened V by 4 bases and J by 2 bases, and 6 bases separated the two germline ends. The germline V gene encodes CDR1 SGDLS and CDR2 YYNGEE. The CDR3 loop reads CASSPSNTGELFF. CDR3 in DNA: TGTGCCAGCAGCCCCAGCAACACCGGGGAGCTGTTTTTT.

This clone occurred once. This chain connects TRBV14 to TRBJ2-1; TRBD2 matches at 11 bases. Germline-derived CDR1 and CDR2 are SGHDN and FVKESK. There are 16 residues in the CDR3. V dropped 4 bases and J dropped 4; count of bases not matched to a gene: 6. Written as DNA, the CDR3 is TGTGCCAGCAGCCTCCGACTAGCGGGGAAGTACAATGAGCAGTTCTTC. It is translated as CASSLRLAGKYNEQFF. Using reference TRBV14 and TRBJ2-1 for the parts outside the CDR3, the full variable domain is EAGVTQFPSHSVIEKGQTVTLRCDPISGHDNLYWYRRVMGKEIKFLLHFVKESKQDESGMPNNRFLAERTGGTYSTLKVQPAELEDSGVYFCASSLRLAGKYNEQFFGPGTRLTVL.

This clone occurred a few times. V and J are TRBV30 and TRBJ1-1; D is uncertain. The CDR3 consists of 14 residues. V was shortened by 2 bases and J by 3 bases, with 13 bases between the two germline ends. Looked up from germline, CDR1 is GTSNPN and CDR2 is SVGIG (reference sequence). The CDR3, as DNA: TGTGCCTGGAGTCTCCCCCGGGTTGACACTGAAGCTTTCTTT. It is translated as CAWSLPRVDTEAFF.

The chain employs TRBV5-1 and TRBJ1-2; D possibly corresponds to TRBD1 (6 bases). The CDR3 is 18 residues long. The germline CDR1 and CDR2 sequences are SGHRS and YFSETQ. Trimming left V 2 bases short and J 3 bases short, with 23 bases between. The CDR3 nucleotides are TGCGCCAGCAGCTTTTTACCTGGACAGCGTCCTCGGTACTATGGCTACACCTTC. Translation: CASSFLPGQRPRYYGYTF.

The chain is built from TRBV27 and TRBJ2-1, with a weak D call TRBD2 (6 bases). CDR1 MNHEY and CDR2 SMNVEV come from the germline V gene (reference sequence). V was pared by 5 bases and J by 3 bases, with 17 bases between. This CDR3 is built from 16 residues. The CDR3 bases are TGTGCCAGCAGTCCCCCGGGTCTAGCGAACTACAATGAGCAGTTCTTC. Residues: CASSPPGLANYNEQFF.

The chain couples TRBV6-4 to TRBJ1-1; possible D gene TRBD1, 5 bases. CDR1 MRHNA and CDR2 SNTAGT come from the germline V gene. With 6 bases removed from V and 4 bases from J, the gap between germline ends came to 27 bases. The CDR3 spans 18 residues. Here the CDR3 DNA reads TGTGCCAGCAGCGCAAATATCAGGGTCGGGAGTAAAGGCACTGAAGCTTTCTTT. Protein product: CASSANIRVGSKGTEAFF.

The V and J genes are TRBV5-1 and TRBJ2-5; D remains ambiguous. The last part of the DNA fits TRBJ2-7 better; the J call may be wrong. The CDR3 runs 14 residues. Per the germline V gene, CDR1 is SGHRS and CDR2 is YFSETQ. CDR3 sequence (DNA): TGCGCCAGCAGCTTGCATGGTTCCTCCTACGAGCAGTACTTC. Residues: CASSLHGSSYEQYF.

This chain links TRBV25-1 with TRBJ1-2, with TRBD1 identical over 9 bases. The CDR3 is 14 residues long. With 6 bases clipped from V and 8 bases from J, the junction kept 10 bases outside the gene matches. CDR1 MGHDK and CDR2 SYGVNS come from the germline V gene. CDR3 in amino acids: CASRTGGSKEGYTF. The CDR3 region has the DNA TGTGCCAGCAGGACAGGGGGGAGCAAGGAAGGCTACACCTTC.

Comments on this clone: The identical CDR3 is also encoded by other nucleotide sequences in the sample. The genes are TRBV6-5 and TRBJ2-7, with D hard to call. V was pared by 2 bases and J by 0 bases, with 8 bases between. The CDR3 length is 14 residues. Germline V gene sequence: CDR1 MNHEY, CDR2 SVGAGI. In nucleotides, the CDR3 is TGTGCCAGCAGTTACGGGCGGAGCTCCTACGAGCAGTACTTC. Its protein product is CASSYGRSSYEQYF.

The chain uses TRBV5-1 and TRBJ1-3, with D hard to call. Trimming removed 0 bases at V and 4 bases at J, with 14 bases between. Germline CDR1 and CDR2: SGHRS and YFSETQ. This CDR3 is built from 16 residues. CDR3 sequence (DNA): TGCGCCAGCAGCTTGGAACAGCCACGAGACGGAAACACCATATATTTT. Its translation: CASSLEQPRDGNTIYF. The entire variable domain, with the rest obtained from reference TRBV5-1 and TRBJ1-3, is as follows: KAGVTQTPRYLIKTRGQQVTLSCSPISGHRSVSWYQQTPGQGLQFLFEYFSETQRNKGNFPGRFSGRQFSNSRSEMNVSTLELGDSALYLCASSLEQPRDGNTIYFGEGSWLTVV.

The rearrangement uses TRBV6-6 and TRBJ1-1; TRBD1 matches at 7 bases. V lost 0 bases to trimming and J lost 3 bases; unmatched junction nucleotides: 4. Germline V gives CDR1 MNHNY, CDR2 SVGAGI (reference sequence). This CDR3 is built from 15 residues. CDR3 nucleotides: TGTGCCAGCAGTTACTCCAGGGGGGCCGACACTGAAGCTTTCTTT. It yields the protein CASSYSRGADTEAFF.

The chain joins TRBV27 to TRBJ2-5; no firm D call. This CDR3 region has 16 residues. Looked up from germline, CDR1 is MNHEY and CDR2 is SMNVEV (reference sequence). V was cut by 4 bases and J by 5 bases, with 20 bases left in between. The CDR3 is CASSSGAIGLPETQYF. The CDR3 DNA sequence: TGTGCCAGCAGTTCAGGAGCGATCGGTCTTCCCGAGACCCAGTACTTC.

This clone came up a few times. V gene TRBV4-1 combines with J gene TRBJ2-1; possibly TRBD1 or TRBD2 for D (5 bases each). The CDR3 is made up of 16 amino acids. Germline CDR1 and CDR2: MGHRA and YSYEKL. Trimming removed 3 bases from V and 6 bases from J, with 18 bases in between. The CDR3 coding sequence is TGCGCCAGCAGCCACCCAGGGACCCTTCCGTTCAATGAGCAGTTCTTC. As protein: CASSHPGTLPFNEQFF.

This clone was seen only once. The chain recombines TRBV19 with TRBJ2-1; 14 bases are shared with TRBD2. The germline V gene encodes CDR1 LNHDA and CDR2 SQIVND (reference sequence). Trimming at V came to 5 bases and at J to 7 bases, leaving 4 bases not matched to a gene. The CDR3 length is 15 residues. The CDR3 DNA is TGTGCCAGTAGTCTTGGGACTAGCGGGAGAAATGAGCAGTTCTTC. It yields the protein CASSLGTSGRNEQFF. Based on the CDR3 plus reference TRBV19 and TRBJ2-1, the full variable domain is DGGITQSPKYLFRKEGQNVTLSCEQNLNHDAMYWYRQDPGQGLRLIYYSQIVNDFQKGDIAEGYSVSREKKESFPLTVTSAQKNPTAFYLCASSLGTSGRNEQFFGPGTRLTVL.